The TCR beta chain described here comes from a study of identical twins. Points from the study as a whole: Zero-insertion findings could be partly confounded by invariant cells (MAIT and iNKT cells).

TCRdb reprocessed the 5' RACE reads via MiXCR and lists one record per CDR3 protein. This sample has roughly 1,500,000 distinct CDR3 sequences, with about 31% found just once. CDR1 and CDR2 (germline): DFQATT, SNEGSKA (reference sequence). The CDR3 is 11 amino acids. Donors were all healthy Caucasians. This clonotype appeared many times. Its target is unknown. Sequencing was performed on cord blood. The sequence was collected from a newborn girl in good health. The V gene is TRBV20-1, the J gene TRBJ2-7; 8 bases fit TRBD1. The CDR3: CSATGAYEQYF. Here the CDR3 DNA reads TGCAGCGCGACAGGGGCCTACGAGCAGTACTTC.